This passage covers 13 T cell receptor beta chains from one sample sequenced in a study of blood T cell repertoires in COVID-19. Data came from immunoSEQ multiplex PCR; TCRdb stores just in-frame clones and leaves some out. The data show some 130,000 clones, around 89% seen once. Material for sequencing was peripheral blood. These receptors were collected from a man between 50 and 59 years old with active or convalescent COVID-19.

The DNA for the CDR3 is TGTGCCAGCAGCTTAGGACCCCCAGGGGGCGCGAGTGGCTACACCTTC. Translated: CASSLGPPGGASGYTF. V gene TRBV7-2 combines with J gene TRBJ1-2, with 8 bases fitting TRBD1. The CDR3 consists of 16 residues. Trimming removed 1 base from V and 7 bases from J; junction bases left unmatched: 11. Per germline, CDR1 SGHTA and CDR2 FQGNSA.

The chain is built from TRBV14 and TRBJ1-6, with 7 bases identical to TRBD1. This CDR3 spans 14 amino acids. V shed 4 bases and J 4 bases; nucleotides not matched to a gene: 1. Germline loops: CDR1 SGHDN, CDR2 FVKESK. CDR3 amino acids: CASSPGQYNSPLHF. DNA of the CDR3: TGTGCCAGCAGCCCGGGACAGTATAATTCACCCCTCCACTTT. The variable domain in full, completed from reference TRBV14 and TRBJ1-6, reads EAGVTQFPSHSVIEKGQTVTLRCDPISGHDNLYWYRRVMGKEIKFLLHFVKESKQDESGMPNNRFLAERTGGTYSTLKVQPAELEDSGVYFCASSPGQYNSPLHFGNGTRLTVT.

This chain uses TRBV28 with TRBJ2-7, with D unclear. Germline V gene lookup returns CDR1 MDHEN and CDR2 SYDVKM. CDR3 length: 15 amino acids. V lost 3 bases and J 2 bases, leaving 14 bases between the germline ends. This CDR3 is CASSFRGSPTYEQYF. The CDR3 nucleotides read TGTGCCAGCAGTTTTCGCGGCAGCCCAACCTACGAGCAGTACTTC. Complete variable domain (other parts from reference TRBV28 and TRBJ2-7): DVKVTQSSRYLVKRTGEKVFLECVQDMDHENMFWYRQDPGLGLRLIYFSYDVKMKEKGDIPEGYSVSREKKERFSLILESASTNQTSMYLCASSFRGSPTYEQYFGPGTRLTVT.

The chain carries TRBV20-1 and TRBJ2-7; 8 nucleotides align to TRBD2. Trimming removed 3 bases from V and 1 base from J; junction bases left unmatched: 14. Looked up from germline, CDR1 is DFQATT and CDR2 is SNEGSKA (reference sequence). CDR3 length: 17 amino acids. The CDR3 DNA sequence: TGCAGTGCTAGTTGGGATAGCGGGGACCTACTATCCTACGAGCAGTACTTC. Its protein product is CSASWDSGDLLSYEQYF.

The genes are TRBV5-1 and TRBJ1-5; weak D call: TRBD1 (5 bases). The germline V gene encodes CDR1 SGHRS and CDR2 YFSETQ. Trimming cost V 2 bases and J 5 bases, with 14 bases left between them. The length of the CDR3 is 15 residues. The CDR3 is CASSLDDSRHQPQHF. The CDR3 region has the DNA TGCGCCAGCAGCTTAGATGACAGCCGTCATCAGCCCCAGCATTTT.

V and J are TRBV29-1 and TRBJ1-4, with 9 bases lining up with TRBD1. Germline V gene data show CDR1 as SQVTM and CDR2 as ANQGSEA. With 4 bases clipped from V and 7 bases from J, the junction kept 13 bases outside the gene matches. CDR3 length equals 16 residues. CDR3 sequence (DNA): TGCAGCGTTGGGACCCCATTTCGGGACAGGGTTGAAAAACTGTTTTTT. Its protein product is CSVGTPFRDRVEKLFF.

The rearrangement links TRBV9 to TRBJ2-7; 10 bases are a match to TRBD1. This CDR3 comprises 14 residues. Germline V gene lookup returns CDR1 SGDLS and CDR2 YYNGEE. V gave up 4 bases and J gave up 6 bases; unmatched junction bases: 7. This chain's CDR3 is CASSPRDRGCEQYF. CDR3 sequence (DNA): TGTGCCAGCAGCCCTCGGGACAGGGGTTGCGAGCAGTACTTC.

The chain recombines TRBV4-2 with TRBJ2-7, with 11 bases identical to TRBD1. Per germline, CDR1 LGHNA and CDR2 YNFKEQ. The CDR3 totals 19 residues. V dropped 0 bases and J dropped 2; count of bases not matched to a gene: 12. The chain's CDR3 is CASSQDASLGDRGTYEQYF. The CDR3 DNA is TGTGCCAGCAGCCAAGATGCGTCCTTAGGGGACAGGGGGACCTACGAGCAGTACTTC.

This chain uses TRBV7-2 with TRBJ2-3; 15 bases agree with TRBD2. The germline V gene has CDR1 SGHTA and CDR2 FQGNSA. The CDR3 runs 18 residues. V lost 6 bases to trimming and J lost 4 bases; unmatched junction nucleotides: 11. The CDR3 DNA reads TGTGCCAGCAGTTTCTGGACTAGCGGGGGGGCTGTATCAGATACGCAGTATTTT. Encoded protein: CASSFWTSGGAVSDTQYF.

The V gene is TRBV5-1, the J gene TRBJ1-3; TRBD1 aligns across 7 bases. CDR1 is SGHRS, CDR2 YFSETQ, per germline. The CDR3 covers 15 residues. V lost 4 bases to trimming and J lost 3 bases; unmatched junction nucleotides: 7. As DNA, the CDR3 is TGCGCCAGCAGCCTTACAGGGGTCGGTGGAAACACCATATATTTT. Protein: CASSLTGVGGNTIYF.

This sequence joins TRBV30 and TRBJ1-1; TRBD1 matches 8 bases. With 5 bases clipped from V and 0 bases from J, the junction kept 2 bases outside the gene matches. This CDR3 is 13 amino acids long. Per germline, CDR1 GTSNPN and CDR2 SVGIG (reference sequence). The DNA of the CDR3 is TGTGCCTGGCTACAGGGGGTGAACACTGAAGCTTTCTTT. The encoded protein is CAWLQGVNTEAFF.

This sequence joins TRBV19 and TRBJ2-7; maybe TRBD2 (6 bases). This CDR3 has 15 residues. V gave up 5 bases and J gave up 3 bases, with 17 bases separating them. The V gene's germline CDR1 is LNHDA and CDR2 SQIVND (reference sequence). The chain's CDR3 is CASSFDGGMLYEQYF. In DNA form, the CDR3 reads TGTGCCAGTAGTTTCGATGGCGGGATGCTCTACGAGCAGTACTTC.

The J gene is TRBJ1-2, the V gene TRBV6-5, with D unclear. The CDR3 has 12 amino acids. V shed 6 bases and J shed 4 bases, with 9 bases lying between them. Germline CDR1 reads MNHEY; CDR2 reads SVGAGI. CDR3: CASSPEGYGYTF. Written as DNA, the CDR3 is TGTGCCAGCAGCCCCGAGGGCTATGGCTACACCTTC.